This T cell receptor (beta chain) was retrieved from a study of regulatory T cells in long-lasting Graves disease. With iRepertoire HTBI primers and Arm-PCR of CDR3 regions, TCR beta libraries were built. TCRdb processed the multiplex PCR reads anew with MiXCR; each CDR3 protein has one entry. The repertoire consists of about 460,000 distinct CDR3 sequences, with approximately 14% occurring once and the leading ten covering about a sixth. Germline CDR1 MDHEN, CDR2 SYDVKM. This CDR3 region has 15 residues. The junction had 5 bases not matched to a gene; V was cut back by 4 bases and J by 3 bases. Time point indicated: newly diagnosed GD, antithyroid drugs for less than 3 months. Construction of the TCR library relied on RNA isolated from PBMCs. In its sample, this clonotype was seen many times. The data were also submitted as part of a second study, on T cells in Graves' hyperthyroidism and ophthalmopathy.

The source is a woman in her 50s with Graves disease. This chain uses TRBV28 with TRBJ2-1, with TRBD2 matching over 8 bases. The sequencing here drew on peripheral blood mononuclear cells (PBMCs), taken at new diagnosis, from a patient treated with antithyroid drugs. The CDR3 sequence is CASSSMTSVYNEQFF. The CDR3 DNA reads as TGTGCCAGCAGTTCCATGACTAGCGTCTACAATGAGCAGTTCTTC.